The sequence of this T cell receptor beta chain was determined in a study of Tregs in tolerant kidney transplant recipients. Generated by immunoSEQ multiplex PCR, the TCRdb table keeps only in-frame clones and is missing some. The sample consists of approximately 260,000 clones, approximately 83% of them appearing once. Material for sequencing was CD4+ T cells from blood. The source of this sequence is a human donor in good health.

CDR3 sequence reads: CASSYQPGYQPQHF. The CDR3 coding sequence is TGTGCCAGTAGTTACCAGCCCGGGTATCAGCCCCAGCATTTT. The rearrangement joins TRBV19 to TRBJ1-5; D gene uncertain. The CDR3 runs 14 residues. V was trimmed by 5 bases and J by 5 bases, leaving 13 bases between them. Germline V gene sequence: CDR1 LNHDA, CDR2 SQIVND (reference sequence).